This TCR beta chain derives from a study of blood T cell repertoires in COVID-19. Looking at the study overall: Spain, Italy and the United States supplied samples that represented acute and convalescent COVID-19.

The authors' processing: Amplification of reference gene primers provided the estimated nucleated cell counts. Libraries were prepared by immunoSEQ multiplex PCR; TCRdb keeps only in-frame clonotypes and omits some of them. The DNA gave D and trimming, while V, J and clone size come from that table. This table holds roughly 280,000 clones, approximately 90% found once. Participants had their cohort set by participant-reported clinical history. Within 2 weeks of study entry, exposed participants had contacted a PCR-confirmed or clinician-diagnosed COVID-19 case. V lost 4 bases and J lost 8; bases outside the gene matches: 8. Germline lookup yields CDR1 SGHTA and CDR2 FQGNSA. The CDR3 loop spans 14 amino acids.

This TCR was sampled from a man aged 35 to 55 who had been exposed to COVID-19. The sample comprised PBMCs or T cells enriched from blood (not recorded which). J is TRBJ2-3 and V is TRBV7-2, with 8 bases identical to TRBD2. The CDR3 loop reads CASSSPTSDLTQYF. CDR3 DNA sequence: TGTGCCAGCAGCTCACCGACTAGCGACCTTACGCAGTATTTT.